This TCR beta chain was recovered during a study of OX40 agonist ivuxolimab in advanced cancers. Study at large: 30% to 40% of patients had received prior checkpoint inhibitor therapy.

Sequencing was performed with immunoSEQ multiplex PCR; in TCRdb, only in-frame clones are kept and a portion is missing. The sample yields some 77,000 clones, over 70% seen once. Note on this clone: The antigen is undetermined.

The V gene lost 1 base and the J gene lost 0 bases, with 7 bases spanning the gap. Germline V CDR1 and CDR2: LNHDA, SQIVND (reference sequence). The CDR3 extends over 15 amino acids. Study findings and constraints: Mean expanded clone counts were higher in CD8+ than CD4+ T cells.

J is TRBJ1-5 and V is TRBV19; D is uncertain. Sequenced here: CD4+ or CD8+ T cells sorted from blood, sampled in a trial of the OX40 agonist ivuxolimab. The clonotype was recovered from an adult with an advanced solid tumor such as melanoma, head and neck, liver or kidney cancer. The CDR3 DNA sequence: TGTGCCAGTAGTATAGTCCCGGTTAGCAATCAGCCCCAGCATTTT. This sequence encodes CASSIVPVSNQPQHF.